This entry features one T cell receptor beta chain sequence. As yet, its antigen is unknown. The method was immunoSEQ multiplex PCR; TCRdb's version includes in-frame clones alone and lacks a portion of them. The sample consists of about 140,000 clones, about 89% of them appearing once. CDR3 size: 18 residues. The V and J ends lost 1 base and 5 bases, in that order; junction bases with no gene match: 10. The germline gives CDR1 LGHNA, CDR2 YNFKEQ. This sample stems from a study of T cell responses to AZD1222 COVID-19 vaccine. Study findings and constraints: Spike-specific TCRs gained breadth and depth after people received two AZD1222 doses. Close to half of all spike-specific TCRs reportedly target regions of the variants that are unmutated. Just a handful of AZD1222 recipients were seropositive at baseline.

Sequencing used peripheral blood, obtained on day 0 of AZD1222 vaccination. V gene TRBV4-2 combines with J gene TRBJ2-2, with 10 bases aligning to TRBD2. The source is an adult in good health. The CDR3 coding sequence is TGTGCCAGCAGCCAAGTATCGAGCGGGAGGGTAAGAACCGGGGAGCTGTTTTTT. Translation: CASSQVSSGRVRTGELFF.